This record covers a single T cell receptor (beta chain). Its antigen remains unidentified. 5'-RACE, quantitative and with molecular barcodes, yielded the TCR beta libraries. TCRdb redid the calling of the 5' RACE reads with MiXCR, one entry per CDR3 protein. Of a few hundred thousand distinct CDR3 sequences in the sample, about an eighth were seen once. The data stem from a study of CD8 T cells in ankylosing spondylitis. Points from the study as a whole: Clones linked to disease were reported to show significant enrichment in matched ankylosing spondylitis synovial fluid. Among TCR beta sequences, a motif of about 8 highly homologous variants appeared characteristic of ankylosing spondylitis blood. Those disease-linked clones were CD8+; they were also relatively rare in peripheral blood. A subset of motif variants has previously been described in the synovial fluid and blood of reactive arthritis.

Sequenced input: blood, either unsorted or a sorted T cell fraction (not recorded which). This TCR was recovered from a male donor with ankylosing spondylitis.

CDR3 in DNA: TGTGCCAGCAGCCCAAGGACAGGGCGAAACACTGAAGCTTTCTTT. Translation gives CASSPRTGRNTEAFF. The rearrangement links TRBV7-2 to TRBJ1-1, with 8 bases matching TRBD1. CDR3 size: 15 residues. Losses at the gene ends were 5 bases for V and 2 bases for J; bases not matched to a gene: 7. Germline CDR1 is SGHTA and CDR2 is FQGNSA.